Listed below are T cell receptor beta chains from one sample, sequenced in a study of Ad26.COV2.S vaccination and SARS-CoV-2 variants. TCRdb keeps only in-frame clones here, not all; method: immunoSEQ multiplex PCR. The table records 500,000 or so clones, roughly 87% of them present only once. The sequencing used peripheral blood, collected in a trial of Ad26.COV2.S vaccine versus placebo. Every receptor here comes from a person aged 18-65 years who received the Ad26.COV2.S COVID-19 vaccine or a placebo. Both conserved end residues are part of each CDR3. The order of the fields is D gene, clone size, CDR3 length, J gene, V gene, CDR3 protein, CDR3 DNA. D genes are given only for firm matches. Not all rows give a size; the values are once, few, many and, for expanded clones, a class.

D: .; size: .; length: 13; J: TRBJ2-5; V: TRBV9; CDR3: CASSAGTPETQYF; DNA: TGTGCCAGCAGCGCCGGGACTCCAGAGACCCAGTACTTC
D: .; size: once; length: 11; J: TRBJ2-7; V: TRBV20-1; CDR3: CSPRDPGAQYF; DNA: TGCAGTCCCCGGGACCCCGGTGCGCAGTACTTC
D: .; size: .; length: 12; J: TRBJ2-5; V: TRBV2; CDR3: CASTADAQTQYF; DNA: TGTGCCAGCACCGCGGACGCTCAGACCCAGTACTTC
D: .; size: .; length: 15; J: TRBJ2-5; V: TRBV6-5; CDR3: CASGVVGDSRETQYF; DNA: TGTGCCAGCGGCGTGGTGGGGGATTCCCGGGAGACCCAGTACTTC
D: TRBD1; size: .; length: 14; J: TRBJ1-5; V: TRBV28; CDR3: CASRQDRQYQPQHF; DNA: TGTGCCAGCAGACAGGACAGGCAGTATCAGCCCCAGCATTTT
D: TRBD1; size: .; length: 14; J: TRBJ1-3; V: TRBV6-5; CDR3: CASRDDRAGNTIYF; DNA: TGTGCCAGCAGAGATGACAGGGCTGGAAACACCATATATTTT
D: TRBD2; size: .; length: 13; J: TRBJ2-5; V: TRBV4-1; CDR3: CASSLGLVETQYF; DNA: TGCGCCAGCAGCCTAGGACTAGTGGAGACCCAGTACTTC
D: TRBD2; size: .; length: 14; J: TRBJ2-1; V: TRBV7-3; CDR3: CASSRAGGPGEQFF; DNA: TGTGCCAGCAGCCGAGCGGGAGGGCCGGGTGAGCAGTTCTTC
D: .; size: .; length: 11; J: TRBJ2-5; V: TRBV7-9; CDR3: CASSFQETQYF; DNA: TGTGCCAGCAGCTTCCAAGAGACCCAGTACTTC
D: .; size: .; length: 13; J: TRBJ1-5; V: TRBV3-1/TRBV3-2; CDR3: CASSQDLVRPQHF; DNA: TGTGCCAGCAGCCAAGATCTAGTAAGGCCCCAGCATTTT
D: TRBD1; size: .; length: 14; J: TRBJ2-2; V: TRBV5-8; CDR3: CASSGGQFTGELFF; DNA: TGTGCCAGCAGCGGGGGACAGTTCACCGGGGAGCTGTTTTTT
D: .; size: few; length: 13; J: TRBJ1-5; V: TRBV28; CDR3: CASRSTTGGPQHF; DNA: TGTGCCAGCAGATCTACGACTGGGGGGCCCCAGCATTTT
D: .; size: once; length: 11; J: TRBJ1-2; V: TRBV6-5; CDR3: CASSKDRRYTF; DNA: TGTGCCAGCAGCAAGGACAGACGCTACACCTTC
D: .; size: .; length: 16; J: TRBJ2-1; V: TRBV7-2; CDR3: CASSPTRLSSYNEQFF; DNA: TGTGCCAGCAGTCCCACTAGGCTGAGCTCCTACAATGAGCAGTTCTTC
D: .; size: .; length: 13; J: TRBJ1-1; V: TRBV28; CDR3: CASSPGGGTEAFF; DNA: TGTGCCAGCAGTCCGGGGGGAGGGACTGAAGCTTTCTTT
D: .; size: .; length: 17; J: TRBJ1-1; V: TRBV9; CDR3: CASSVAAAGVQDTEAFF; DNA: TGTGCCAGCAGCGTAGCAGCGGCAGGGGTTCAGGACACTGAAGCTTTCTTT
D: .; size: .; length: 13; J: TRBJ1-1; V: TRBV19; CDR3: CASSKSLNTEAFF; DNA: TGTGCCAGTAGTAAATCCCTCAACACTGAAGCTTTCTTT
D: .; size: .; length: 13; J: TRBJ1-5; V: TRBV5-6; CDR3: CASSLGGYQPQHF; DNA: TGTGCCAGCAGCTTGGGTGGATATCAGCCCCAGCATTTT
D: .; size: .; length: 16; J: TRBJ1-1; V: TRBV7-9; CDR3: CASSFPGVGPNTEAFF; DNA: TGTGCCAGCAGCTTTCCGGGGGTGGGGCCGAACACTGAAGCTTTCTTT
D: .; size: .; length: 12; J: TRBJ1-5; V: TRBV13; CDR3: CASSLVAGPQHF; DNA: TGTGCCAGCAGCTTAGTGGCGGGTCCCCAGCATTTT
D: .; size: .; length: 15; J: TRBJ1-1; V: TRBV7-2; CDR3: CASSLAVRVFTEAFF; DNA: TGTGCCAGCAGCTTAGCCGTTAGGGTATTTACTGAAGCTTTCTTT
D: .; size: .; length: 15; J: TRBJ2-1; V: TRBV9; CDR3: CASSVEGRFGDEQFF; DNA: TGTGCCAGCAGCGTAGAGGGCAGGTTTGGGGATGAGCAGTTCTTC
D: TRBD1; size: .; length: 14; J: TRBJ1-2; V: TRBV6-5; CDR3: CASTLDRANYGYTF; DNA: TGTGCCAGCACCTTGGACAGGGCAAACTATGGCTACACCTTC
D: .; size: .; length: 16; J: TRBJ2-1; V: TRBV9; CDR3: CASSPPGWEEYNEQFF; DNA: TGTGCCAGCAGCCCCCCGGGTTGGGAGGAGTACAATGAGCAGTTCTTC
D: .; size: .; length: 14; J: TRBJ1-2; V: TRBV27; CDR3: CASSLLRGTGGYTF; DNA: TGTGCCAGCAGTTTATTGAGAGGGACCGGTGGCTACACCTTC
D: TRBD2; size: few; length: 19; J: TRBJ2-7; V: TRBV18; CDR3: CASSPLGRTSGRSSGEQYF; DNA: TGTGCCAGCTCACCATTAGGTCGAACTAGCGGGAGATCGAGCGGCGAGCAGTACTTC
D: .; size: .; length: 14; J: TRBJ1-3; V: TRBV29-1; CDR3: CSVEDRVSSNTIYF; DNA: TGCAGCGTTGAAGATCGGGTCAGCTCAAACACCATATATTTT
D: TRBD2; size: .; length: 15; J: TRBJ2-3; V: TRBV25-1; CDR3: CASSESGRHPDTQYF; DNA: TGTGCCAGCAGTGAGTCCGGGAGGCACCCGGATACGCAGTATTTT
D: .; size: .; length: 14; J: TRBJ1-1; V: TRBV5-1; CDR3: CASSSTGTTREAFF; DNA: TGCGCCAGCAGCTCAACCGGGACAACTAGGGAAGCTTTCTTT